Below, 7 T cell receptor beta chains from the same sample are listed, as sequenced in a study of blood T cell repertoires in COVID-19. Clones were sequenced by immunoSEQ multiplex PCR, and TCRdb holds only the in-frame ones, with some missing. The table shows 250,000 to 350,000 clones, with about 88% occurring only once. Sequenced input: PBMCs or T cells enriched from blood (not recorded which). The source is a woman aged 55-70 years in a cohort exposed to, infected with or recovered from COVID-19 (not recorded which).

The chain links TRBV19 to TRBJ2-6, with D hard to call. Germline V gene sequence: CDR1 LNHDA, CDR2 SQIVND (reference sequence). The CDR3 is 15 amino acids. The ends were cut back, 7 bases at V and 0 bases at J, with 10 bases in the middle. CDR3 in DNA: TGTGCCAGTACCATCCGGTTCTCTGGGGCCAACGTCCTGACTTTC. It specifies CASTIRFSGANVLTF.

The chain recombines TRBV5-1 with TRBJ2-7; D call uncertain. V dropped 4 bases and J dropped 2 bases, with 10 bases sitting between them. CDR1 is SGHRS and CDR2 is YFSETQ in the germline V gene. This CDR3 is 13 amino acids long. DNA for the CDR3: TGCGCCAGCAGCATCCTCCCCCCCTACGAGCAGTACTTC. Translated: CASSILPPYEQYF.

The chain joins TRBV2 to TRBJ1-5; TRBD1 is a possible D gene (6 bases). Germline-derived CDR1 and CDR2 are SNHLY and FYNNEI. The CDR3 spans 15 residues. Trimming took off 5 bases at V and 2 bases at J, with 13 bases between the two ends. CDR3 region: CASSKTGKGNQPQHF. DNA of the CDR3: TGTGCCAGCAGTAAGACAGGAAAGGGCAATCAGCCCCAGCATTTT.

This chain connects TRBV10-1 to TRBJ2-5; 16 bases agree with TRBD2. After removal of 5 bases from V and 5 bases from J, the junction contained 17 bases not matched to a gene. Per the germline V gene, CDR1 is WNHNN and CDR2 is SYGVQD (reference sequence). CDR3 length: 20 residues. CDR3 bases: TGCGCCAGCAGTCCCGGAACCTCCGGGACTAGCGGGAGGGCCGGGGAGACCCAGTACTTC. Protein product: CASSPGTSGTSGRAGETQYF.

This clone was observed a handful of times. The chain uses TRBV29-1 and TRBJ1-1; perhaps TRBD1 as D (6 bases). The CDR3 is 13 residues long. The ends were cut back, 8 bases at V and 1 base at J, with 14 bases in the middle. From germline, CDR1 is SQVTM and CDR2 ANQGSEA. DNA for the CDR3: TGCAGCTCTTGGGGGCGCGAGAACACTGAAGCTTTCTTT. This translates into CSSWGRENTEAFF.

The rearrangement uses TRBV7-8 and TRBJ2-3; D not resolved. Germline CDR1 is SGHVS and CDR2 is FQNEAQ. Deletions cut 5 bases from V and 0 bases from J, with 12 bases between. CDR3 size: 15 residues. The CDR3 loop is CASSRTGASTDTQYF. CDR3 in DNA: TGTGCCAGCAGCAGAACCGGAGCCAGCACAGATACGCAGTATTTT.

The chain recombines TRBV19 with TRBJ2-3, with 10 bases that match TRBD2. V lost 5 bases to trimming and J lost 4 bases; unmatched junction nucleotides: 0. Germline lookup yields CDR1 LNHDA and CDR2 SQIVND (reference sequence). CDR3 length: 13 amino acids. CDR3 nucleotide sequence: TGTGCCAGTAGTCTAGCGGGGGCAGATACGCAGTATTTT. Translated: CASSLAGADTQYF.